Detailed here is one TCR beta chain. Its antigen remains unknown. V lost 1 base and J lost 3; bases outside the gene matches: 8. This CDR3 contains 16 residues. The data are from a study of T-cell memory formation after mild COVID-19. General study results and limits: CD8+ contracting clones occupied EMRA, while CD4+ ones occupied mainly CM and EM. Clones from the second wave (peaking day 37) had unconfirmed SARS-CoV-2 specificity.

From 5'RACE with constant-segment primers came TCR alpha and TCR beta cDNA libraries that carried sample barcodes and UMIs. TCRdb analysed the 5' RACE reads with MiXCR anew, one entry per CDR3 protein. The repertoire holds roughly 600,000 distinct CDR3 sequences, with approximately 19% as singletons. The V gene is TRBV12-3 or TRBV12-4, the J gene TRBJ2-7, with 8 bases aligning to TRBD2. The sequencing input was PBMCs or a T cell subset sorted from them (not recorded which). The sequence was obtained from an adult woman who had mild COVID-19 (a few samples of this study predate the infection). Cell type and time point are not known. The CDR3 sequence is CASSLEFWREDYEQYF. The CDR3 nucleotides read TGTGCCAGCAGTTTAGAGTTCTGGCGGGAGGACTACGAGCAGTACTTC.